One and the same sample provided the 9 T cell receptor beta chains below, sequenced in a study of blood T cells in healthy people across ages. A J-beta primer mix and a sample-barcoded 5' primer were used in a second PCR of roughly 6 to 11 cycles. A single record per CDR3 protein comes from TCRdb applying MiXCR to the 5' RACE reads. The sample includes 550,000 to 750,000 distinct CDR3 sequences, roughly 21% of them seen just once. The sample comprised blood. Source of these receptors: a man in his 70s in good health.

The table lists this clonotype with many counts. The rearrangement links TRBV5-1 to TRBJ2-1, with 8 bases fitting TRBD1. V lost 6 bases, J lost 4 bases, and 9 bases stayed unmatched. Germline CDR1 and CDR2: SGHRS and YFSETQ. The CDR3 runs to 15 residues. The CDR3: CASTQLDRAYNEQFF. CDR3 DNA: TGCGCCAGCACCCAACTGGACAGGGCTTACAATGAGCAGTTCTTC.

In DNA form, the CDR3 reads TGTGCCAGCAGCGTAGATCTACCCGGGGAGCTGTTTTTT. Its translation: CASSVDLPGELFF. The chain uses TRBV9 and TRBJ2-2; no clear D. The germline V gene has CDR1 SGDLS and CDR2 YYNGEE. Between the trimmed V and J ends, which lost 0 bases and 6 bases, there was a span of 6 bases. The CDR3 spans 13 residues.

The table lists this clonotype with a count of one. The chain joins TRBV5-6 to TRBJ1-1; TRBD1 aligns across 10 bases. CDR1 and CDR2 (germline): SGHDT, YYEEEE. V lost 4 bases to trimming and J lost 0 bases; unmatched junction nucleotides: 6. The CDR3 length is 16 residues. The CDR3 spells CASSKGQGRMNTEAFF. The CDR3 nucleotides are TGTGCCAGCAGCAAGGGACAGGGGAGGATGAACACTGAAGCTTTCTTT.

The V and J genes are TRBV12-3 or TRBV12-4 and TRBJ2-5, with D perhaps given as TRBD1 or TRBD2 (5 bases each). The CDR3 runs 15 residues. The ends were cut back, 6 bases at V and 3 bases at J, with 17 bases in the middle. Here the CDR3 DNA reads TGTGCCAGCAGCCGTCAGGACATCGGGAAAGAGACCCAGTACTTC. Translating gives CASSRQDIGKETQYF.

The chain joins TRBV6-2 or TRBV6-3 to TRBJ2-1; maybe TRBD2 (6 bases). Germline CDR1 and CDR2: MNHEY and SVGEGT. V lost 2 bases and J 8 bases, leaving 13 bases between the germline ends. The CDR3 length is 14 residues. The CDR3 here is CASSYARGWDEQFF. The CDR3 DNA sequence: TGTGCCAGCAGTTACGCCCGGGGGTGGGATGAGCAGTTCTTC.

V gene TRBV7-2 combines with J gene TRBJ2-1; D remains ambiguous. V dropped 1 base and J dropped 12 bases, with 10 bases sitting between them. The CDR3 has 12 residues. Germline CDR1 and CDR2: SGHTA and FQGNSA. The CDR3 region is CASSLVWAAQFF. The CDR3 nucleotides read TGTGCCAGCAGCTTAGTTTGGGCTGCGCAGTTCTTC.

In its sample, this clonotype was seen a few times. The chain carries TRBV28 and TRBJ2-5, with D tentatively TRBD2 (6 bases). Trimming shortened V by 5 bases and J by 5 bases, and 18 bases separated the two germline ends. The CDR3 totals 15 residues. Germline assignment: CDR1 MDHEN and CDR2 SYDVKM. In DNA form, the CDR3 reads TGTGCCAGCAGTACCCGAAAAGGGAGGTTGGAGACCCAGTACTTC. Translated: CASSTRKGRLETQYF.

The V and J genes are TRBV5-1 and TRBJ2-5, with TRBD2 matching 14 bases. The ends lost 3 bases at V and 3 bases at J; junction bases unmatched: 4. The CDR3 sequence is 16 residues long. Germline assignment: CDR1 SGHRS and CDR2 YFSETQ. This CDR3 is CASSSGTSGSKETQYF. DNA for the CDR3: TGCGCCAGCAGCTCCGGGACTAGCGGGAGCAAAGAGACCCAGTACTTC.

This chain connects TRBV2 to TRBJ2-5; D gene ambiguous. Gene TRBJ2-7 matches the end of the DNA better, so the J call may be wrong. Germline assignment: CDR1 SNHLY and CDR2 FYNNEI. The CDR3 has 12 residues. CDR3 region: CASRKDGYEQYF. CDR3 in DNA: TGTGCCAGCAGGAAGGACGGTTACGAGCAGTACTTC.